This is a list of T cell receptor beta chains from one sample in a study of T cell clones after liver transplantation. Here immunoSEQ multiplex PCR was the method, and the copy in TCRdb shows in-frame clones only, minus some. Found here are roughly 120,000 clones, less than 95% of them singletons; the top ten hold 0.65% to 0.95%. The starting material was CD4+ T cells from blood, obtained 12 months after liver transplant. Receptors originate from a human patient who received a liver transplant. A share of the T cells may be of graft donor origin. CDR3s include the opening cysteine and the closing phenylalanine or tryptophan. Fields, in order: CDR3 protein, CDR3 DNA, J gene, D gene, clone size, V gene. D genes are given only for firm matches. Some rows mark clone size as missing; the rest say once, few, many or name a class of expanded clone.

CASGNTPNYEQYF,TGTGCCAGCGGCAACACTCCGAACTACGAGCAGTACTTC,TRBJ2-7,.,.,TRBV6-6
CASSFGQGTMLETQYF,TGTGCCAGCAGCTTCGGACAGGGGACGATGTTAGAGACCCAGTACTTC,TRBJ2-5,TRBD1,.,TRBV11-3
CASRSRQGGQPQHF,TGTGCCAGCAGGTCCAGACAGGGGGGCCAGCCCCAGCATTTT,TRBJ1-5,TRBD1,once,TRBV28
CASNPSGSGNTIYF,TGTGCCAGCAACCCTAGTGGCTCTGGAAACACCATATATTTT,TRBJ1-3,.,few,TRBV6-1
CASSPQGSGANVLTF,TGTGCCAGCAGTCCTCAAGGGTCTGGGGCCAACGTCCTGACTTTC,TRBJ2-6,.,.,TRBV6-6
CSAEPGAADTQYF,TGCAGCGCCGAGCCAGGGGCCGCAGATACGCAGTATTTT,TRBJ2-3,.,.,TRBV29-1
CASSPQLGQPQHF,TGTGCCAGCAGTCCGCAACTTGGACAGCCCCAGCATTTT,TRBJ1-5,.,.,TRBV6-1
CASSLDGLPTGELFF,TGTGCTAGCAGCTTAGACGGGCTTCCCACCGGGGAGCTGTTTTTT,TRBJ2-2,.,.,TRBV7-7
CSAGPTQGLSEKLFF,TGCAGCGCTGGCCCTACCCAGGGGCTTAGTGAAAAACTGTTTTTT,TRBJ1-4,.,.,TRBV29-1
CASSDDRTLTGANVLTF,TGCGCCAGCAGCGACGACAGGACTCTTACTGGGGCCAACGTCCTGACTTTC,TRBJ2-6,.,.,TRBV5-1
CASKLAGSTDTQYF,TGTGCCAGTAAATTAGCGGGTAGCACAGATACGCAGTATTTT,TRBJ2-3,TRBD2,.,TRBV19